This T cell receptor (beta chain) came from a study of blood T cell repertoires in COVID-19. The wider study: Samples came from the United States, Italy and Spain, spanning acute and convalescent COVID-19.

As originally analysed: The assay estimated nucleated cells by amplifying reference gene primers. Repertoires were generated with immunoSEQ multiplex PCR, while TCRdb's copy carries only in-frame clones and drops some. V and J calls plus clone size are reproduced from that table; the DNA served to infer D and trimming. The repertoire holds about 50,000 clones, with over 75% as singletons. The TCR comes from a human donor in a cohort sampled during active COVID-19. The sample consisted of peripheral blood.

CDR3 nucleotide sequence: TGTGCCAGCAGTCCTGGACGTGCCCGGGGGCCCCAGCATTTT. Protein product: CASSPGRARGPQHF. The chain recombines TRBV28 with TRBJ1-5; D unclear. Per the germline V gene, CDR1 is MDHEN and CDR2 is SYDVKM. This CDR3 is built from 14 residues. V dropped 5 bases and J dropped 9 bases, with 17 bases sitting between them.